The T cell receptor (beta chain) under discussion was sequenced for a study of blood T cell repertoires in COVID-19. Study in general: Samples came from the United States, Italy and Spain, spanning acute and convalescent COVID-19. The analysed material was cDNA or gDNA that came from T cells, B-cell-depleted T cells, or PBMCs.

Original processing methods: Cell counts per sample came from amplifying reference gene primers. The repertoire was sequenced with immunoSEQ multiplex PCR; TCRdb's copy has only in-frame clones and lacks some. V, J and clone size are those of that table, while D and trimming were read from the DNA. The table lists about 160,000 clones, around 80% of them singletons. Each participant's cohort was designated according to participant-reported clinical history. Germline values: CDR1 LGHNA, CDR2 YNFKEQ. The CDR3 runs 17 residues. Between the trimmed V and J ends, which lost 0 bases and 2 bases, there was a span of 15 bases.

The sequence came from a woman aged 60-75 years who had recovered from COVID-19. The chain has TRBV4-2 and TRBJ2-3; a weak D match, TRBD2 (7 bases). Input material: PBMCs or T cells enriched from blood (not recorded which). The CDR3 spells CASSQDGRGPFTDTQYF. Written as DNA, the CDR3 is TGTGCCAGCAGCCAAGATGGGCGGGGGCCATTCACAGATACGCAGTATTTT.